The rows below give T cell receptor beta chains drawn from one sample of a study of blood T cells in healthy people across ages. One entry per CDR3 protein, called by TCRdb with MiXCR from the 5' RACE reads. The sample has 1.5 million to 1.9 million distinct CDR3 sequences, 35% to 45% seen once. Sequenced sample: blood. The receptors shown here come from a young woman in good health. Both conserved end residues are part of each CDR3. The D gene is left open where the match is weak. Only part of the rows carry a size: once, few, many, or a class if the clone is expanded.

-,TRBV6-2/TRBV6-3,13,-,TRBJ1-5,CASSLKGRQPQHF,TGTGCCAGCAGCTTAAAGGGGAGACAGCCCCAGCATTTT
-,TRBV7-2,14,-,TRBJ1-1,CASSLVAAASEAFF,TGTGCCAGCAGCTTAGTTGCGGCAGCCAGTGAAGCTTTCTTT
-,TRBV20-1,14,-,TRBJ1-4,CSARQAMANEKLFF,TGCAGTGCTAGACAGGCGATGGCTAATGAAAAACTGTTTTTT
TRBD1,TRBV6-6,16,-,TRBJ2-1,CASSYRRDRGLNEQFF,TGTGCCAGCAGTTACAGGCGGGACAGGGGGCTCAATGAGCAGTTCTTC
-,TRBV12-3/TRBV12-4,13,-,TRBJ1-2,CASSLTYNYGYTF,TGTGCCAGCAGTTTAACCTACAACTATGGCTACACCTTC
TRBD1,TRBV3-1,14,-,TRBJ1-1,CANSQADRSTEAFF,TGTGCCAACAGCCAAGCGGACAGGTCTACTGAAGCTTTCTTT
-,TRBV12-3/TRBV12-4,14,few,TRBJ2-7,CASSGTKVYYEQYF,TGTGCCAGCAGTGGGACAAAAGTTTACTACGAGCAGTACTTC
-,TRBV4-1,13,-,TRBJ2-1,CASSQETGGQQFF,TGCGCCAGCAGCCAAGAGACAGGAGGTCAGCAGTTCTTC
-,TRBV7-2,15,-,TRBJ2-1,CASSLGGQGIWEQFF,TGTGCCAGCAGCTTAGGGGGTCAGGGAATTTGGGAGCAGTTCTTC
-,TRBV12-3/TRBV12-4,14,-,TRBJ1-2,CASSFDGPNYGYTF,TGTGCCAGCAGTTTTGACGGCCCTAACTATGGCTACACCTTC
-,TRBV29-1,11,many,TRBJ2-7,CSVEVNHEQYF,TGCAGCGTTGAAGTGAATCACGAGCAGTACTTC
-,TRBV4-3,15,-,TRBJ2-3,CASSQHRVPTDMQYF,TGCGCCAGCAGCCAACACCGGGTCCCGACAGATATGCAGTATTTT